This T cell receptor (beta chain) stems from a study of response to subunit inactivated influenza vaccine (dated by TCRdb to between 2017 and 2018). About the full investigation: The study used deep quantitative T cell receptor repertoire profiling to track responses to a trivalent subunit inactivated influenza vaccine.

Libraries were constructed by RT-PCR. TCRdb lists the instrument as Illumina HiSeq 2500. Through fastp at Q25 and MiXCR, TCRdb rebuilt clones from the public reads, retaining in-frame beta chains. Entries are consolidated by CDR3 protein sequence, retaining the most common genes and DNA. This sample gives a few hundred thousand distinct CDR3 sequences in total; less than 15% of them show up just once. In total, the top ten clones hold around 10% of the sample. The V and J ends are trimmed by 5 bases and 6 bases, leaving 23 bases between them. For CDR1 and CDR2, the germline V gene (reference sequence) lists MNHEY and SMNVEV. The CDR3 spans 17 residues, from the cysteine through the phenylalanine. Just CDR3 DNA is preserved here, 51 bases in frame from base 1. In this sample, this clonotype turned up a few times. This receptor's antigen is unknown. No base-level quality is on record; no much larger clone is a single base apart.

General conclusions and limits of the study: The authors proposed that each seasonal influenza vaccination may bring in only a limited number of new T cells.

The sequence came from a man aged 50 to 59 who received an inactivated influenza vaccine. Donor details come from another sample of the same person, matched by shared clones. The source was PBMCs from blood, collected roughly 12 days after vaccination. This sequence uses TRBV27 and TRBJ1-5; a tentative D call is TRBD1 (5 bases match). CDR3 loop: CASSQLARDPGGQPQHF. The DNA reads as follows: TGTGCCAGCAGTCAGCTTGCTAGGGACCCGGGGGGTCAGCCCCAGCATTTT.